The clone carrying this T cell receptor (beta chain) was counted only a few times. Its antigen is currently unknown. Trimming cost V 6 bases and J 7 bases, with 23 bases left between them. Germline V gene sequence: CDR1 SGHRS, CDR2 YFSETQ. The CDR3 sequence is 15 residues long. It was template switching that added a universal primer site, and there were unique molecular identifiers on the cDNA. Each CDR3 protein gets one entry after TCRdb re-called the 5' RACE reads with MiXCR. The table includes about 890,000 distinct CDR3 sequences, about 12% detected once. This specimen comes from a study of identical twins. Study outcomes and limitations: Analyses of zero insertions could, in part, be confounded by invariant MAIT and iNKT cells. There were fewer insertions in abundant cord blood beta clonotypes, but memory repertoires showed no such pattern.

Another study also made use of these data, one on yellow fever vaccine responses in identical twins.

The V call is TRBV5-1, the J call TRBJ2-7; TRBD1 is a possible D gene (6 bases). This TCR was sampled from a woman aged 18-29 years in good health. The material sequenced was PBMCs. CDR3 protein: CASKTLDSSPREQYF. The CDR3 DNA reads TGCGCCAGCAAGACCTTGGACAGCAGCCCCCGGGAGCAGTACTTC.